Following are 20 T cell receptor beta chains from one sample sequenced in a study of T cell repertoires in ileal Crohn's disease. Sample time point: neoterminal ileum biopsy at postoperative endoscopy, about 6 months after surgery. The assay was immunoSEQ multiplex PCR, and TCRdb's table has in-frame clones only and misses some. The data hold about 60,000 clones, with roughly 89% observed a single time. The specimen was ileal tissue. Receptors originate from an adult with Crohn's disease.

The chain uses TRBV14 and TRBJ1-3; TRBD1 aligns across 7 bases. The CDR3 consists of 13 residues. The V segment lost 1 base and the J segment 7 bases; nucleotides outside the gene matches: 1. Germline assignment: CDR1 SGHDN and CDR2 FVKESK. This CDR3 is CASSQVQGNTIYF. For the CDR3, the DNA is TGTGCCAGCAGCCAAGTACAGGGGAACACCATATATTTT.

The CDR3 DNA is TGTGCCAGCTCACCCCTGGACAGGGCTGAAGCTTTCTTT. This codes for CASSPLDRAEAFF. The chain employs TRBV18 and TRBJ1-1; 8 positions agree with TRBD1. J gave up 6 bases and V 3 bases, and 3 bases lay outside the gene matches. CDR1 and CDR2 (germline): KGHSH, LQKENI. The CDR3 extends over 13 amino acids.

This sequence joins TRBV6-1 and TRBJ2-2, with 7 bases lining up with TRBD1. This CDR3 contains 14 residues. V gave up 8 bases and J gave up 5 bases; unmatched junction bases: 8. Germline V gene lookup returns CDR1 MNHNS and CDR2 SASEGT. In DNA, the CDR3 is TGTGCCAGCGGGCAGGGGGTACCAACCGGGGAGCTGTTTTTT. It yields the protein CASGQGVPTGELFF.

The rearrangement uses TRBV7-6 and TRBJ1-1; the D is unclear. The germline gives CDR1 SGHVS, CDR2 FNYEAQ. This CDR3 has 18 residues. V was cut by 3 bases and J by 1 base, with 21 bases left in between. The CDR3 DNA is TGTGCCAGCAGCTTGTCCCCGCCCGACTATGTAGGGAACACTGAAGCTTTCTTT. Protein product: CASSLSPPDYVGNTEAFF.

The chain combines TRBV6-1 with TRBJ2-3, with TRBD1 as a possible D gene (5 bases). Germline CDR1 and CDR2: MNHNS and SASEGT. The V and J ends lost 4 bases and 6 bases respectively, with 11 bases between them. The CDR3 spans 13 residues. The CDR3 here is CASSVQRGDTQYF. The CDR3 bases are TGTGCCAGCAGTGTACAAAGGGGCGATACGCAGTATTTT.

The CDR3 sequence is CASSHIAGVSSYNEQFF. CDR3 nucleotide sequence: TGTGCCAGCAGTCATATAGCGGGAGTCAGCTCCTACAATGAGCAGTTCTTC. This rearrangement joins TRBV5-6 to TRBJ2-1; 9 bases are a match to TRBD2. With V trimmed by 5 bases and J by 0 bases, 9 bases remained unmatched. This CDR3 spans 17 amino acids. Per the germline V gene, CDR1 is SGHDT and CDR2 is YYEEEE. Looking up the rest from reference TRBV5-6 and TRBJ2-1 gives the full variable domain: DAGVTQSPTHLIKTRGQQVTLRCSPKSGHDTVSWYQQALGQGPQFIFQYYEEEERQRGNFPDRFSGHQFPNYSSELNVNALLLGDSALYLCASSHIAGVSSYNEQFFGPGTRLTVL.

This chain joins TRBV19 and TRBJ1-3, with D perhaps matching TRBD1 (5 bases). The V end was cut by 10 bases, the J end by 0 bases, with 13 bases between. CDR1 and CDR2 from the germline V gene are LNHDA and SQIVND (reference sequence). This CDR3 comprises 14 residues. CDR3 coding DNA: TGTGCCACACGACAGATTCTCTCTGGAAACACCATATATTTT. This translates into CATRQILSGNTIYF.

The gene calls are TRBV11-2 and TRBJ1-3; no clear D. Germline CDR1 is SGHAT and CDR2 is FQNNGV. The CDR3 covers 13 residues. The ends were cut back, 5 bases at V and 0 bases at J, with 5 bases in the middle. As DNA, the CDR3 is TGTGCCAGCAGCCCGAGCTCTGGAAACACCATATATTTT. Protein sequence: CASSPSSGNTIYF. Drawing the rest from reference TRBV11-2 and TRBJ1-3, the complete variable domain is EAGVAQSPRYKIIEKRQSVAFWCNPISGHATLYWYQQILGQGPKLLIQFQNNGVVDDSQLPKDRFSAERLKGVDSTLKIQPAKLEDSAVYLCASSPSSGNTIYFGEGSWLTVV.

This rearrangement joins TRBV27 to TRBJ1-6, with D perhaps matching TRBD1 (5 bases). The CDR3 contains 17 residues. Trimming cost V 5 bases and J 6 bases, with 20 bases left between them. Germline V lookup: CDR1 MNHEY, CDR2 SMNVEV (reference sequence). The CDR3 DNA reads TGTGCCAGCAGTCCCTGGGAGGGGATGGGGGGTAATTCACCCCTCCACTTT. It yields the protein CASSPWEGMGGNSPLHF.

The chain uses TRBV7-9 and TRBJ1-6; the D gene is possibly TRBD1 (6 bases). Trimming left V 5 bases short and J 9 bases short, with 17 bases between. This CDR3 comprises 15 residues. Germline CDR1 and CDR2: SEHNR and FQNEAQ (reference sequence). Here the CDR3 DNA reads TGTGCCAGCAGCGCGGGGGGCGCATTGGGTTCACCCCTCCACTTT. Amino acid sequence: CASSAGGALGSPLHF.

This chain links TRBV28 with TRBJ2-4, with D possibly TRBD2 on 6 matching bases. Trimming took off 1 base at V and 3 bases at J, with 10 bases between the two ends. Germline values: CDR1 MDHEN, CDR2 SYDVKM. CDR3 length equals 15 residues. The CDR3 DNA sequence: TGTGCCAGCAGTTTATCGGGGGTGGGCAAAAACATTCAGTACTTC. This translates into CASSLSGVGKNIQYF.

The chain uses TRBV11-2 and TRBJ1-5; 9 bases agree with TRBD1. CDR3 size: 15 residues. After removal of 5 bases from V and 6 bases from J, the junction contained 8 bases not matched to a gene. From germline, CDR1 is SGHAT and CDR2 FQNNGV. CDR3 in DNA: TGTGCCAGCAGCCTTACTACAGGGGGCTCTCAGCCCCAGCATTTT. This gives the protein CASSLTTGGSQPQHF.

The V and J genes are TRBV5-1 and TRBJ2-1; a possible D gene is TRBD1 (5 bases). This CDR3 region has 15 residues. Trimming cost V 6 bases and J 0 bases, with 13 bases left between them. Germline assignment: CDR1 SGHRS and CDR2 YFSETQ. CDR3 bases: TGCGCCAGCACCCGCAGACAGAACTCCTACAATGAGCAGTTCTTC. Translated: CASTRRQNSYNEQFF.

This clone has only one observation. This sequence joins TRBV6-5 and TRBJ1-4; D is possibly TRBD1 (6 bases). V dropped 6 bases and J dropped 5 bases, with 16 bases sitting between them. Germline CDR1 and CDR2: MNHEY and SVGAGI. The CDR3 sequence is 15 residues long. CDR3 coding DNA: TGTGCCAGCAGACGAAATACAGGGTCGAATGAAAAACTGTTTTTT. Translated: CASRRNTGSNEKLFF.

This chain uses TRBV29-1 with TRBJ2-5; D gene ambiguous. CDR3 size: 12 residues. Germline CDR1 is SQVTM and CDR2 is ANQGSEA. V was clipped by 4 bases and J by 3 bases, with 9 bases between them. CDR3 loop: CSVVSEKETQYF. CDR3 sequence (DNA): TGCAGCGTTGTTTCAGAAAAAGAGACCCAGTACTTC. The variable domain in full, completed from reference TRBV29-1 and TRBJ2-5, reads SAVISQKPSRDICQRGTSLTIQCQVDSQVTMMFWYRQQPGQSLTLIATANQGSEATYESGFVIDKFPISRPNLTFSTLTVSNMSPEDSSIYLCSVVSEKETQYFGPGTRLLVL.

This chain links TRBV28 with TRBJ1-4; D is ambiguous. CDR3 size: 11 residues. Between the trimmed V and J ends, which lost 11 bases and 8 bases, there was a span of 12 bases. Germline V gene lookup returns CDR1 MDHEN and CDR2 SYDVKM. The DNA of the CDR3 is TGTGCCTCCCGACGGGGAGAAAAACTGTTTTTT. Amino acids: CASRRGEKLFF. Full variable domain (missing parts from reference TRBV28 and TRBJ1-4): DVKVTQSSRYLVKRTGEKVFLECVQDMDHENMFWYRQDPGLGLRLIYFSYDVKMKEKGDIPEGYSVSREKKERFSLILESASTNQTSMYLCASRRGEKLFFGSGTQLSVL.

The chain carries TRBV27 and TRBJ1-3, with TRBD1 identical over 9 bases. Germline V gives CDR1 MNHEY, CDR2 SMNVEV (reference sequence). Unmatched junction bases numbered 3, after V lost 10 bases and J lost 2 bases. This CDR3 region has 13 residues. CDR3 loop: CATRQGAGNTIYF. The DNA of the CDR3 is TGTGCCACCAGACAGGGGGCTGGAAACACCATATATTTT.

J is TRBJ1-5 and V is TRBV28; no firm D call. CDR1 and CDR2 (germline): MDHEN, SYDVKM. Trimming stripped 3 bases from V and 2 bases from J, with 8 bases between. The CDR3 consists of 14 residues. The CDR3, as DNA: TGTGCCAGCAGTTTGCGGAGTGGCAATCAGCCCCAGCATTTT. Its translation is CASSLRSGNQPQHF. Full variable domain (missing parts from reference TRBV28 and TRBJ1-5): DVKVTQSSRYLVKRTGEKVFLECVQDMDHENMFWYRQDPGLGLRLIYFSYDVKMKEKGDIPEGYSVSREKKERFSLILESASTNQTSMYLCASSLRSGNQPQHFGDGTRLSIL.

V gene TRBV6-4 combines with J gene TRBJ2-3; TRBD2 aligns across 12 bases. This CDR3 is 14 amino acids long. Germline CDR1 and CDR2: MRHNA and SNTAGT. The V and J ends lost 4 bases and 5 bases, in that order; junction bases with no gene match: 1. The CDR3 DNA reads TGTGCCAGCAGTGCACTAGCGGGGGGAGATACGCAGTATTTT. Its translation is CASSALAGGDTQYF.

This chain's CDR3 is CASSSSGEWTYEQYF. The CDR3 DNA is TGTGCCAGCTCGTCAAGCGGAGAGTGGACCTACGAGCAGTACTTC. This chain joins TRBV18 and TRBJ2-7, with D maybe TRBD2 (5 bases). There are 15 residues in the CDR3. Trimming took 6 bases from V and 2 from J, leaving 17 bases between them. CDR1 and CDR2 (germline): KGHSH, LQKENI. The full variable domain, in which reference TRBV18 and TRBJ2-7 provide the parts outside the CDR3, is NAGVMQNPRHLVRRRGQEARLRCSPMKGHSHVYWYRQLPEEGLKFMVYLQKENIIDESGMPKERFSAEFPKEGPSILRIQQVVRGDSAAYFCASSSSGEWTYEQYFGPGTRLTVT.